This T cell receptor beta chain was profiled in a study of early T cells in non-severe SARS-CoV-2 infection. Study-level background: Sequencing of unsorted whole blood was done on bulk RNA, leaving chains unpaired.

Germline assignment: CDR1 LGHDT and CDR2 YNNKEL (reference sequence). The CDR3 sequence is 16 residues long. Trimming at V came to 1 base and at J to 4 bases, leaving 3 bases not matched to a gene. cDNA molecules, individually, were tagged with unique molecular identifiers. TCRdb passed the 5' RACE reads through MiXCR, listing each CDR3 protein once. The data contain 50,000 to 65,000 distinct CDR3 sequences, 8.5% to 10% of them singletons. Study-wide findings and caveats: Comparison of clonotypes with VDJdb favored anti-spike CD8 responses while missing private and CD4 specificities.

The table lists this clonotype with many counts. Antigen specificity is unknown. The sequencing sample was made of whole blood. The chain uses TRBV3-1 and TRBJ1-4, with TRBD1 matching over 10 bases. The sequence was obtained from an adult who was a healthcare worker with PCR-confirmed SARS-CoV-2 infection or an uninfected control (not recorded which). CDR3 bases: TGTGCCAGCAGCCAAGGGGACAGGGGCGTTAATGAAAAACTGTTTTTT. Translation: CASSQGDRGVNEKLFF.